Sequencing of this T cell receptor beta chain was carried out in a study of T cells after yellow fever vaccination. TCRdb called the 5' RACE reads again in MiXCR, with one record for every CDR3 protein. Seen here are around 160,000 distinct CDR3 sequences, under 7.5% observed once, and the top ten hold over 2%. This CDR3 has 14 residues. Germline V CDR1 and CDR2: ENHRY, SYGVKD. V shed 6 bases and J 5 bases; nucleotides not matched to a gene: 6. Whole-study results and caveats: Some clonotypes were seen in both the CD4 and the CD8 compartments. These made up a small share and likely arose from convergent recombination.

This clonotype was counted at least ten times. The antigen remains undetermined. The J gene is TRBJ2-3, the V gene TRBV10-3, with 9 nucleotides matching TRBD1. Material: CD4+ T cells sorted from PBMCs, obtained 4 to 5 days after the first yellow fever vaccination. The receptor comes from a man in his late teens or twenties who received the YFV17D yellow fever vaccine. The CDR3 spells CAISEDRGGDTQYF. The CDR3 DNA reads TGTGCCATCAGCGAGGACAGGGGTGGAGATACGCAGTATTTT.